The present T cell receptor (beta chain) was sequenced within a study of cytomegalovirus exposure and HLA in healthy donors (TCRdb year 2017). Notes on the research overall: An earlier analysis of 587 of the donors reported 250 to 350 Gb of sequence data and 95 million to 130 million unique TCR beta sequences obtained from about 180 million T cells. About five DR-DQ haplotypes were treated as single units for association and clustering because of strong linkage in the cohort. A later genetic analysis used genome-wide SNP genotypes for about 55% of the 666 donors, treating that subset as a discovery cohort. In a later analysis, previously published TCR beta repertoires from 670 or so donors were re-analyzed and high-resolution HLA genotyping was added so that TCR occurrence patterns could be studied. HLA typing covered class I and class II loci at four-digit resolution. Using immunosequencing, the study profiled T cell repertoires from fewer than 850 subjects and related those repertoires to cytomegalovirus serostatus. Donor age, sex, ethnicity and CMV serostatus were collected together with the repertoire data. Among about 400 genotyped donors of the cohort, an average of around 250,000 unique TCR beta nucleotide sequences was sequenced per donor, of which about 19% were non-productive. An earlier analysis of approximately 500 of the donors applied high-throughput TCR beta sequencing to assess whether each TCR beta V gene segment acted as functional or pseudogenic. Rather than drawing on any new phenotypic data, the later analysis identified candidate immune exposures from TCR beta sequences and the way those sequences occurred across donors. The number of typed donors differed by locus: about 620-640 for A, B, C, DRB1 and DQB1; approximately 540 for DQA1; around 580 for DPA1; and about 450 for DPB1. High-throughput TCR immunosequencing, statistical association of individual TCRs with disease status, and machine learning were combined to predict cytomegalovirus infection status. Of the approximately 400 genotyped donors, over 80% were placed in the genetic ancestry cluster associated with self-reported Caucasian donors. Every discovery cohort repertoire had been produced on one sequencing platform. The study was designed to test whether signatures of past pathogen exposure could be identified by cataloging public T cell receptors. Along with the roughly 700-subject first cohort, a separate validation cohort of 120 different subjects was used. Roughly 300 gigabases of sequencing data and around 85 million unique TCR sequences made up an early release that covered nearly 650 HLA-typed donors. Overall study outcomes, separate from this receptor: When HLA alleles, especially DR and DQ, strongly co-occurred, attributing TCR associations to individual alleles was difficult. It was suggested by the authors that the approach could potentially be generalized to other disease states and immunological phenotypes. In an earlier analysis of under 600 of the donors, most TCR beta V segments were observed in productive rearrangements about 87% or about 30% of the time, broadly matching IMGT annotations. In this cohort, only TCR beta chains were sequenced, and detectable features were limited by the absence of alpha or paired-chain data. A later analysis reported that several top co-occurrence clusters appeared linked to parvovirus B19, influenza, CMV and Epstein-Barr virus. Most TCR sequences were observed very rarely across donors, whereas some public TCRs were present in many individuals. The classifier was reported to diagnose cytomegalovirus status with high specificity and sensitivity in both the original cohort and the validation cohort. A cluster of highly shared sequence variants was judged likely to represent a technical artifact of the sequencing pipeline. Because some donors lacked HLA typing at each locus, the association tests relied only on the typed subset. A further reported finding was that TCR beta sequences accurately predicted the HLA-A and HLA-B alleles for most subjects in the first cohort. In a later analysis, some 17,000 TCR beta sequences were associated with specific HLA alleles at a false discovery rate of 0.05. According to a later genetic analysis, donors in an Asian-associated ancestry cluster had fewer N-insertions in productive TCRs than the roughly 700-donor mean. In vitro tests confirmed that three of the cytomegalovirus-associated TCR beta chains recognize cytomegalovirus antigens. The only immune exposure information available for the cohort was CMV serostatus. A later genetic analysis associated a missense DCLRE1C variant with V-gene and J-gene trimming of TCR beta chains, and an independent cohort replicated the association. In a later analysis, HLA-associated TCR beta chains were found to be more clonally expanded and to have lower generation probabilities than equally common non-associated chains. The study listed over 150 TCR beta chains as associated with cytomegalovirus. In a later analysis, most CMV-associated TCR beta chains were found to appear HLA-restricted, with HLA associations seemingly driven largely by CMV exposure. Approximately 18 rarely observed V segments, including chromosome 9 orphons, were excluded from the earlier analysis of about 610 of the donors because counts were too low. Some IMGT-functional V segments, including TRBV6-2 and TRBV6-3, could not be distinguished by the 87-base-pair reads and were therefore excluded. A later analysis found that TCR association rates varied across HLA loci, with DRB1 alleles showing the most associated TCRs and HLA-C alleles the fewest. Presence/absence analyses assumed roughly uniform sequencing depth across donors, an assumption that may not hold. Linkage disequilibrium might explain the correlated functional status among segregating V segments, but an unknown experimental factor could not be ruled out.

The cohort consisted of 650 to 700 healthy bone marrow donors. Cohort members were all nominally healthy when sampled, although unrecorded immune exposures were likely present. The donor tested CMV seropositive, placing the donor among the 310 or so seropositive members of the cohort. Every donor gave a peripheral blood sample, and the peripheral blood mononuclear cells from that sample were used for TCR beta sequencing. The Qiagen DNeasy Blood Extraction Kit was used to extract genomic DNA from the blood cell samples. Trimming at the junction amounts to 3 bases on V and 2 bases on J, and the germline ends lie 17 bases apart. The CDR3 contains 16 residues, cysteine and phenylalanine counted. Of all the DNA, just the CDR3 is kept, 48 bases in frame from base 1. The germline V gene (reference sequence) yields MNHEY for CDR1 and SMNVEV for CDR2. The library was produced with the immunoSEQ multiplex PCR assay. For the multiplex PCR, a mixture combining 60 forward primers for TCR Vbeta segments and 13 reverse primers for TCR Jbeta segments was used. The CDR3 region of rearranged TCR beta genes was amplified from genomic DNA with a multiplex PCR assay. The amplified TCR beta libraries were sequenced on the Illumina HiSeq System as 87-base-pair reads. In the authors' own workflow: Across the roughly 670 repertoires, a later analysis counted tens of millions of unique TCR beta chains, approximately 10 million of which were shared by at least two donors. Raw reads were error-corrected and collapsed into unique sequences with a nearest-neighbor algorithm that merged closely related sequences to remove PCR and sequencing errors. CDR3 sequences were aligned to IMGT reference sequences to assign V, D and J gene segments. For a sequence to be retained, a match of at least six nucleotides to both a V gene segment and a J gene segment was required. A rearrangement was called productive if the CDR3 had no stop codons and remained in frame with V and J, and every other rearrangement was called non-productive. CDR3 was defined by IMGT convention, running from the second conserved V-encoded cysteine to the conserved J-encoded phenylalanine. The earlier analysis of about 640 of the donors excluded any sequence lacking an unambiguous match to a single V gene segment. An earlier analysis of 587 of the donors classified V segments as functional when productive rearrangements were above 56.7% and as segregating when the standard deviation between donors was above 5%. A statistical classification framework was developed to diagnose cytomegalovirus status using the catalog of TCR beta chain sequences. A later analysis assigned V and J genes by comparing TCR nucleotide sequences with IMGT/GENE-DB human TR gene sequences. Using the TCRdist pipeline, a later analysis assigned CDR3 sequences along with most-parsimonious VDJ recombination scenarios. In a later analysis, each TCR beta chain was defined by its CDR3 amino acid sequence together with its V-gene family, and reads without a unique V-gene family were excluded. As a way to deal with suspected cross-contamination and a sequencing artifact, a later analysis dropped approximately 590 nucleotide sequences that were highly shared and had low generation probability. A later analysis calculated a clonal expansion index for each public chain from normalized within-repertoire ranks of inferred template counts. A later analysis computed generation probabilities with a VDJ recombination model fitted to out-of-frame rearrangements, and checked the results against IGoR. Hypergeometric tests were used in a later analysis to score TCR-TCR, TCR-HLA and TCR-CMV co-occurrence, with a repertoire-size bias correction applied to the TCR pairs. To estimate false discovery rates, a later analysis permuted the HLA or CMV assignments 20 times. A later analysis grouped co-occurring TCRs with DBSCAN, adding TCRdist sequence similarity when clustering within HLA-allele-positive subsets. Co-occurrence clustering excluded repertoires with fewer than 30,000 or more than 120,000 public chains, plus five with anomalous nucleotide sharing. Imported from immuneACCESS, the table was reduced by TCRdb to in-frame sequences with V and J called. These copies leave out some clones; in studies compared against another copy, an unresolved V gene accounts for under half, and the cause of the remainder is not known. V, J and clone size reflect that table, while D and trimming were determined from the DNA. Present in this sample are some 130,000 clones, over 75% of which were seen just once. The biggest ten clones account for under 5% of the sample.

Points on this clone: It has no known antigen specificity. Base-call qualities are not available, and no considerably larger clone is one nucleotide away.

This clonotype was sampled from a male donor in good health and CMV-seropositive. In this chain, TRBV27 is recombined with TRBJ2-7, with no confident D gene call. The sequenced sample was PBMCs. The nucleotide sequence is given as TGTGCCAGCAGTTTTGGCCAGGCCCAGATAACCTACGAGCAGTACTTC. Its translation reads: CASSFGQAQITYEQYF.